Sequencing of this T cell receptor beta chain was carried out in a study of blood T cell repertoires in COVID-19. The repertoire was sequenced with immunoSEQ multiplex PCR; TCRdb's copy has only in-frame clones and lacks some. Seen here are about 190,000 clones, about 85% observed once, and the top ten hold roughly 2.8%. CDR3 length: 16 amino acids. Deletions cut 8 bases from V and 4 bases from J, with 23 bases between. Germline V gene sequence: CDR1 LNHDA, CDR2 SQIVND (reference sequence). This chain uses TRBV19 with TRBJ1-2; a weak D match, TRBD1 (5 bases). The sample was peripheral blood. The origin of this receptor is a woman aged 25 to 39 with active or convalescent COVID-19. CDR3 sequence: CASRRSWAGNGYGYTF. The CDR3 region has the DNA TGTGCCAGTCGTCGATCTTGGGCAGGGAATGGCTATGGCTACACCTTC.